Below are 29 T cell receptor beta chains sequenced from a single sample in a study of lymphopenia after photon versus proton radiotherapy. Measured with immunoSEQ multiplex PCR; TCRdb has only the in-frame clones, and not every one. Of 60,000 or so clones in the sample, around 86% were seen once. The sample consisted of peripheral blood, taken from a patient treated with photon-based radiotherapy. The origin of the receptors is a man aged 40-49 years with gastric cancer.

The chain links TRBV4-2 to TRBJ1-5; D call uncertain. Trimming shortened V by 3 bases and J by 3 bases, and 9 bases separated the two germline ends. CDR1 LGHNA and CDR2 YNFKEQ come from the germline V gene. The CDR3 totals 14 residues. Here the CDR3 reads CASSQGGVNQPQHF. As DNA, the CDR3 is TGTGCCAGCAGCCAGGGCGGAGTCAATCAGCCCCAGCATTTT.

The chain employs TRBV18 and TRBJ1-6, with D perhaps TRBD1 (5 bases). Germline V gene lookup returns CDR1 KGHSH and CDR2 LQKENI. The V end lost 3 bases, the J end lost 7 bases, and 13 bases lay between the germline ends. The CDR3 runs 15 residues. Here the CDR3 DNA reads TGTGCCAGCTCACCCCAGGGCGATGGGAATTCACCCCTCCACTTT. Amino acids: CASSPQGDGNSPLHF.

DNA of the CDR3: TGTGCCAGCAGCTTAGTGTCTTATAGCAATCAGCCCCAGCATTTT. Translated: CASSLVSYSNQPQHF. The chain employs TRBV7-8 and TRBJ1-5; D unresolved. Trimming removed 1 base at V and 0 bases at J, with 7 bases between. The CDR3 consists of 15 residues. CDR1 is SGHVS, CDR2 FQNEAQ, per germline.

This clone is a singleton in its sample. The chain recombines TRBV6-6 with TRBJ2-3, with D tentatively TRBD1 or TRBD2 (5 bases each). The germline V gene has CDR1 MNHNY and CDR2 SVGAGI (reference sequence). The CDR3 totals 12 residues. V was trimmed by 5 bases and J by 10 bases, leaving 13 bases between them. The CDR3 DNA follows: TGTGCCAGCAGTCGGGACGGTAGTTCGCAGTATTTT. Amino acids: CASSRDGSSQYF.

This chain uses TRBV7-6 with TRBJ2-1; D is perhaps TRBD1 (6 bases). V gave up 5 bases and J gave up 7 bases, with 12 bases separating them. The germline gives CDR1 SGHVS, CDR2 FNYEAQ. This CDR3 region has 13 residues. As DNA, the CDR3 is TGTGCCAGCAGCACCGAGACAGGAAATGAGCAGTTCTTC. Residues: CASSTETGNEQFF.

The CDR3 protein is CASSFGQYSYNEQFF. CDR3 nucleotides: TGTGCCAGCAGCTTTGGACAGTACTCCTACAATGAGCAGTTCTTC. The chain employs TRBV5-6 and TRBJ2-1; possible D gene TRBD1, 6 bases. Germline V gene lookup returns CDR1 SGHDT and CDR2 YYEEEE. CDR3 length equals 15 residues. V lost 2 bases and J lost 0, with 9 bases in between.

The rearrangement joins TRBV9 to TRBJ1-1, with TRBD1 identical over 8 bases. CDR3 length: 17 amino acids. Germline CDR1 reads SGDLS; CDR2 reads YYNGEE. The ends lost 0 bases at V and 4 bases at J; junction bases unmatched: 11. CDR3 DNA sequence: TGTGCCAGCAGCGTAGGAACCCTCAGGGGGCGCATCACTGAAGCTTTCTTT. Protein sequence: CASSVGTLRGRITEAFF.

This clone has a handful of counts. V and J are TRBV2 and TRBJ1-2; D ambiguous. The germline gives CDR1 SNHLY, CDR2 FYNNEI. The CDR3 consists of 13 residues. V lost 2 bases to trimming and J lost 4 bases, with 8 bases between them. The CDR3 nucleotides read TGTGCCAGCAGTGAACGACGGCTCTATGGCTACACCTTC. Encoded protein: CASSERRLYGYTF.

The chain has TRBV18 and TRBJ1-4; 8 nucleotides agree with TRBD1. V lost 0 bases to trimming and J lost 5 bases; unmatched junction nucleotides: 2. This CDR3 has 15 residues. The germline gives CDR1 KGHSH, CDR2 LQKENI. The CDR3 loop is CASSPPNRGNEKLFF. The CDR3 DNA sequence: TGTGCCAGCTCACCACCTAACAGGGGGAATGAAAAACTGTTTTTT.

This rearrangement joins TRBV4-3 to TRBJ2-3; 8 bases agree with TRBD2. CDR3 size: 18 residues. The junction had 11 bases not matched to a gene; V was cut back by 2 bases and J by 1 base. From germline, CDR1 is LGHNA and CDR2 YSLEER. The CDR3 spells CASSQTWGGAGGTDTQYF. The CDR3 DNA is TGCGCCAGCAGCCAAACGTGGGGAGGAGCGGGAGGCACAGATACGCAGTATTTT.

In its sample, this clone ranks as medium-sized. The chain recombines TRBV7-2 with TRBJ1-2; TRBD1 agrees at 9 bases. Germline CDR1 is SGHTA and CDR2 is FQGNSA. The CDR3 is made up of 17 amino acids. Trimming removed 3 bases from V and 8 bases from J; junction bases left unmatched: 16. DNA for the CDR3: TGTGCCAGCAGCTTGCAATTAAGCGGTGGGACAGGGATCGGCTACACCTTC. Translation: CASSLQLSGGTGIGYTF.

The J gene is TRBJ2-5, the V gene TRBV19; 8 bases are shared with TRBD1. V dropped 5 bases and J dropped 3; count of bases not matched to a gene: 5. Germline CDR1 is LNHDA and CDR2 is SQIVND (reference sequence). The CDR3 runs to 14 residues. The chain's CDR3 is CASSSTGVKETQYF. The CDR3 DNA sequence: TGTGCCAGTAGTTCGACAGGGGTTAAAGAGACCCAGTACTTC. The full variable domain, rest sourced from reference TRBV19 and TRBJ2-5, is DGGITQSPKYLFRKEGQNVTLSCEQNLNHDAMYWYRQDPGQGLRLIYYSQIVNDFQKGDIAEGYSVSREKKESFPLTVTSAQKNPTAFYLCASSSTGVKETQYFGPGTRLLVL.

The V and J genes are TRBV18 and TRBJ2-5; tentatively, D is TRBD1 or TRBD2 (5 bases each). The ends were cut back, 0 bases at V and 1 base at J, with 6 bases in the middle. Per germline, CDR1 KGHSH and CDR2 LQKENI. There are 14 residues in the CDR3. The CDR3 region is CASSPPGVQETQYF. In nucleotides, the CDR3 is TGTGCCAGCTCACCACCGGGGGTCCAAGAGACCCAGTACTTC.

The chain has TRBV7-3 and TRBJ2-1; the D is unclear. The germline V gene encodes CDR1 SGHTA and CDR2 FQGTGA. The length of the CDR3 is 14 residues. Trimming left V 5 bases short and J 7 bases short, with 15 bases between. Here the CDR3 reads CASSPTTSENEQFF. Written as DNA, the CDR3 is TGTGCCAGCAGCCCCACCACGAGTGAGAATGAGCAGTTCTTC.

This chain joins TRBV11-3 and TRBJ2-2, with TRBD2 as a possible D gene (6 bases). This CDR3 region has 16 residues. Germline CDR1 reads SGHNT; CDR2 reads YENEEA. Trimming left V 1 base short and J 4 bases short, with 13 bases between. The CDR3 DNA reads TGTGCCAGCAGCTTAGTGGGGGGAAAAGTCACCGGGGAGCTGTTTTTT. This translates into CASSLVGGKVTGELFF.

The rearrangement uses TRBV7-2 and TRBJ1-2, with D maybe TRBD1 (5 bases). V lost 0 bases and J 0 bases, leaving 5 bases between the germline ends. This CDR3 has 14 amino acids. Germline CDR1 is SGHTA and CDR2 is FQGNSA. DNA for the CDR3: TGTGCCAGCAGCTTAGCGACAGCTAACTATGGCTACACCTTC. Amino acid sequence: CASSLATANYGYTF. Full variable domain (outside the CDR3, taken from reference TRBV7-2 and TRBJ1-2): GAGVSQSPSNKVTEKGKDVELRCDPISGHTALYWYRQSLGQGLEFLIYFQGNSAPDKSGLPSDRFSAERTGGSVSTLTIQRTQQEDSAVYLCASSLATANYGYTFGSGTRLTVV.

This sequence joins TRBV14 and TRBJ2-7; D is ambiguous. This CDR3 has 13 residues. Trimming took 1 base from V and 7 from J, leaving 11 bases between them. Germline V gives CDR1 SGHDN, CDR2 FVKESK. Here the CDR3 DNA reads TGTGCCAGCAGCCAAGTTAGGCTCGGGGAGCAGTACTTC. Protein: CASSQVRLGEQYF.

V is TRBV30 and J is TRBJ2-3, with TRBD2 as a possible D gene (5 bases). V dropped 4 bases and J dropped 4 bases, with 12 bases sitting between them. Germline loops: CDR1 GTSNPN, CDR2 SVGIG (reference sequence). The CDR3 is 13 amino acids. The DNA of the CDR3 is TGTGCCTGGACCTTGGGAGTTGCAGATACGCAGTATTTT. It encodes CAWTLGVADTQYF.

J is TRBJ1-2 and V is TRBV29-1, with TRBD1 as a possible D gene (5 bases). Between the trimmed V and J ends, which lost 4 bases and 1 base, there was a span of 10 bases. This CDR3 region has 13 residues. The germline CDR1 and CDR2 sequences are SQVTM and ANQGSEA. CDR3 sequence (DNA): TGCAGCGTTGTAGGGGACTTTAACTATGGCTACACCTTC. Translated: CSVVGDFNYGYTF.

The sample holds a few counts of this clone. The chain has TRBV5-1 and TRBJ1-2; 11 bases are a match to TRBD1. Germline V lookup: CDR1 SGHRS, CDR2 YFSETQ. The CDR3 sequence is 14 residues long. V trimming: 5 bases; J trimming: 8 bases; junction bases outside the gene matches: 8. CDR3: CASRAGTGGGGYTF. In DNA form, the CDR3 reads TGCGCCAGCAGGGCCGGGACAGGGGGAGGAGGCTACACCTTC.

The rearrangement links TRBV19 to TRBJ1-1; 9 bases align to TRBD1. After removal of 4 bases from V and 3 bases from J, the junction contained 3 bases not matched to a gene. The CDR3 is 14 amino acids. The germline gives CDR1 LNHDA, CDR2 SQIVND (reference sequence). This CDR3 reads CASSRRTGDTEAFF. DNA of the CDR3: TGTGCCAGTAGTAGGAGGACAGGGGACACTGAAGCTTTCTTT. The variable domain in full, completed from reference TRBV19 and TRBJ1-1, reads DGGITQSPKYLFRKEGQNVTLSCEQNLNHDAMYWYRQDPGQGLRLIYYSQIVNDFQKGDIAEGYSVSREKKESFPLTVTSAQKNPTAFYLCASSRRTGDTEAFFGQGTRLTVV.

The chain employs TRBV7-3 and TRBJ2-3, with D possibly matching TRBD2 (7 bases). The CDR3 length is 15 residues. V dropped 5 bases and J dropped 5 bases, with 17 bases sitting between them. CDR1 SGHTA and CDR2 FQGTGA come from the germline V gene. The DNA for the CDR3 is TGTGCCAGCAGCCCCACTGCGGGGGCGGGAGATACGCAGTATTTT. Encoded protein: CASSPTAGAGDTQYF.

This clone has a single count. The chain couples TRBV30 to TRBJ1-1; D unresolved. CDR1 is GTSNPN, CDR2 SVGIG, per germline (reference sequence). Trimming cost V 1 base and J 1 base, with 4 bases left between them. The CDR3 covers 12 residues. CDR3 nucleotides: TGTGCCTGGAGTGAGACGAACACTGAAGCTTTCTTT. It codes for CAWSETNTEAFF.

The chain joins TRBV6-5 to TRBJ2-7; no firm D call. The CDR3 is 12 residues long. The V gene's germline CDR1 is MNHEY and CDR2 SVGAGI. The V end lost 5 bases, the J end lost 3 bases, and 8 bases lay between the germline ends. CDR3 DNA sequence: TGTGCCAGCAGTGCCGACAACTACGAGCAGTACTTC. It is translated as CASSADNYEQYF.

The chain employs TRBV7-2 and TRBJ2-3; TRBD2 is a possible D gene (6 bases). The V gene's germline CDR1 is SGHTA and CDR2 FQGNSA. The CDR3 is made up of 13 amino acids. The V and J ends lost 8 bases and 2 bases respectively, with 11 bases between them. The CDR3 nucleotides are TGTGCCAGCGGGGGACTCCCCACAGATACGCAGTATTTT. Protein: CASGGLPTDTQYF.

V and J are TRBV2 and TRBJ1-2; TRBD1 matches at 7 bases. V was pared by 0 bases and J by 4 bases, with 8 bases of the junction left unmatched. This CDR3 is built from 16 residues. Germline V gene sequence: CDR1 SNHLY, CDR2 FYNNEI. The CDR3 here is CASSEAPGRGGYGYTF. CDR3 nucleotides: TGTGCCAGCAGTGAAGCGCCCGGCAGGGGGGGCTATGGCTACACCTTC.

The CDR3 DNA reads TGTGCCAGCAGGGGGTGGTTGAACACTGAAGCTTTCTTT. Amino acid sequence: CASRGWLNTEAFF. The chain is built from TRBV2 and TRBJ1-1; no firm D call. V was clipped by 6 bases and J by 0 bases, with 8 bases between them. The CDR3 length is 13 residues. The germline gives CDR1 SNHLY, CDR2 FYNNEI.

The rearrangement links TRBV7-2 to TRBJ1-2, with D hard to call. Trimming took off 2 bases at V and 6 bases at J, with 10 bases between the two ends. The germline CDR1 and CDR2 sequences are SGHTA and FQGNSA. The CDR3 runs 13 residues. The CDR3 loop reads CASSLIRAHGYTF. The DNA for the CDR3 is TGTGCCAGCAGCTTAATAAGGGCTCATGGCTACACCTTC.

The DNA of the CDR3 is TGCAGTGCTAGCGAGGGTTATGGCTACACCTTC. Amino acids: CSASEGYGYTF. This chain connects TRBV20-1 to TRBJ1-2; D is unresolved. The V end was cut by 3 bases, the J end by 5 bases, with 7 bases between. The CDR3 consists of 11 residues. CDR1 is DFQATT and CDR2 is SNEGSKA in the germline V gene (reference sequence).